Sequencing of this TCR beta chain was carried out in a study of CD8 T cells in Susac syndrome. Points from the study as a whole: The study conceded that its TCR sequencing and HLA analysis involved relatively few individuals.

From blood CD8+ and CD4+ T cells, TCR beta sequences were generated. Negative isolation yielded the CD8+ and CD4+ T cells, while FACS enriched the TEMRA cells. The CDR3 has 14 residues. V lost 2 bases and J 4 bases, leaving 12 bases between the germline ends. As for this clonotype: Its specificity is not known.

With random hexamers, reverse transcription was performed on roughly 0.5 to 1 ug of RNA. TCR beta CDR3 was amplified by immunoSEQ multiplex PCR. This amplification extended across 54 Vbeta and 13 Jbeta segments. TCRdb independently ran MiXCR on the immunoSEQ multiplex PCR reads; one entry per CDR3 protein. This sample has roughly 190,000 distinct CDR3 sequences; about 94% occur once, and the top ten carry 0.1%. The chain joins TRBV12-3 or TRBV12-4 to TRBJ2-7, with D unclear. The sample consisted of CD4+ T cells from PBMCs. The TCR sequence derives from a human donor in good health. CDR3 in DNA: TGTGCCAGCAGTTTAACAGACGCTACTTACGAGCAGTACTTC. Amino acid sequence: CASSLTDATYEQYF.